The rows below give T cell receptor beta chains drawn from one sample of a study of blood T cells in healthy people across ages. One entry per CDR3 protein, called by TCRdb with MiXCR from the 5' RACE reads. The sample consists of around 1.7 million distinct CDR3 sequences, approximately 30% of them appearing once. Sequenced material: blood. The receptors shown here come from a woman aged 25 to 39 in good health. Both conserved end residues are part of each CDR3. The order of the fields is J gene, D gene, V gene, clone size, CDR3 protein, CDR3 DNA. The D gene is left open where the match is weak. The size of a clone is reported for some rows only, either as once, few or many, or as a class for expanded clones.

TRBJ1-4	-	TRBV9	few	CASSYGSVPQKLFF	TGTGCCAGCAGCTATGGGTCGGTTCCCCAAAAACTGTTTTTT
TRBJ2-1	TRBD2	TRBV6-5	-	CASRRGTSGGASEQFF	TGTGCCAGCAGACGAGGGACTAGCGGGGGGGCAAGCGAGCAGTTCTTC
TRBJ2-7	TRBD1	TRBV5-1	few	CASSPGQGVSEQYF	TGCGCCAGCAGCCCGGGACAGGGGGTAAGCGAGCAGTACTTC
TRBJ2-1	-	TRBV29-1	few	CSVESGLSYNEQFF	TGCAGCGTTGAGTCGGGCTTGTCCTACAATGAGCAGTTCTTC
TRBJ2-7	-	TRBV6-5	-	CASSCEAGREQYF	TGTGCCAGCAGTTGCGAGGCAGGGAGGGAGCAGTACTTC
TRBJ2-2	-	TRBV7-2	-	CASSFYGRRSNTGELFF	TGTGCCAGCAGCTTCTACGGGAGACGGTCGAACACCGGGGAGCTGTTTTTT
TRBJ2-7	-	TRBV29-1	many	CSVGGSGTRSYEQYF	TGCAGCGTTGGGGGAAGCGGGACAAGGAGTTACGAGCAGTACTTC
TRBJ2-5	-	TRBV5-1	-	CASSSEGAIRKTQYF	TGCGCCAGCAGCTCGGAGGGGGCCATACGAAAGACCCAGTACTTC
TRBJ1-2	-	TRBV20-1	-	CSANSYNGYTF	TGCAGTGCTAATAGTTATAATGGCTACACCTTC
TRBJ2-5	-	TRBV5-6	few	CASSPTWIGAGLETQYF	TGTGCCAGCAGCCCTACTTGGATCGGAGCAGGGTTGGAGACCCAGTACTTC
TRBJ2-1	-	TRBV11-2	few	CASSLERLGSGQFF	TGTGCCAGCAGCTTGGAGAGGCTAGGAAGTGGGCAGTTCTTC
TRBJ1-3	-	TRBV20-1	few	CSARDNRVSSAGNTIYF	TGCAGTGCTAGAGACAACAGGGTTTCTTCAGCTGGAAACACCATATATTTT
TRBJ2-7	TRBD2	TRBV7-2	many	CASSSDWTSGLNYEQYF	TGTGCCAGCAGCTCCGATTGGACTAGCGGTCTCAACTACGAGCAGTACTTC
TRBJ2-2	-	TRBV5-1	few	CASSLVSGSTGELFF	TGCGCCAGCAGCTTGGTCAGTGGTTCCACCGGGGAGCTGTTTTTT
TRBJ1-6	TRBD1	TRBV14	once	CASSQYRGNNSPLHF	TGTGCCAGCAGCCAATACAGGGGAAATAATTCACCCCTCCACTTT
TRBJ1-5	-	TRBV15	-	CATSRGSNGNQPQHF	TGTGCCACCAGCAGAGGTAGCAACGGCAATCAGCCCCAGCATTTT
TRBJ2-7	-	TRBV7-6	many	CASSLGPNTYEQYF	TGTGCCAGCAGCTTAGGGCCCAATACATACGAGCAGTACTTC
TRBJ2-5	-	TRBV11-2	-	CASSLAVAARRETQYF	TGTGCCAGCAGCTTAGCCGTAGCCGCGAGGCGAGAGACCCAGTACTTC
TRBJ2-7	-	TRBV21-1	-	CASSTKKGLCYEQYF	TGTGCCAGCAGCACCAAAAAAGGGCTCTGCTACGAGCAGTACTTC
TRBJ2-3	-	TRBV7-7	few	CASSPARGSTDTQYF	TGTGCCAGCAGCCCAGCCCGGGGCAGCACAGATACGCAGTATTTT
TRBJ1-5	TRBD1	TRBV5-6	-	CASSLGQGAYNQPQHF	TGTGCCAGCAGCCTGGGACAGGGAGCATACAATCAGCCCCAGCATTTT
TRBJ2-7	TRBD2	TRBV7-9	few	CASSEISGRVDEQYF	TGTGCCAGCAGCGAGATTAGCGGGAGGGTCGACGAGCAGTACTTC
TRBJ2-3	-	TRBV29-1	few	CSVGGRTTTDTQYF	TGCAGCGTGGGGGGCAGAACAACCACAGATACGCAGTATTTT
TRBJ2-5	TRBD2	TRBV20-1	-	CSADRLAGVGQETQYF	TGCAGTGCTGACCGACTAGCGGGAGTAGGACAAGAGACCCAGTACTTC
TRBJ1-3	-	TRBV20-1	-	CSARDKTAGNTIYF	TGCAGTGCTCGAGATAAGACAGCTGGAAACACCATATATTTT
TRBJ2-4	TRBD2	TRBV4-1	many	CASSPGLAVGEAKNIQYF	TGCGCCAGCAGCCCGGGACTAGCGGTGGGGGAGGCCAAAAACATTCAGTACTTC
TRBJ2-3	-	TRBV7-2	many	CASSFQTRDTQYF	TGTGCCAGCAGCTTCCAAACTCGAGATACGCAGTATTTT
TRBJ1-1	-	TRBV20-1	-	CSALGGVNTEAFF	TGCAGTGCTCTGGGGGGCGTGAACACTGAAGCTTTCTTT
TRBJ2-7	-	TRBV30	-	CAWSVFRAAAYEQYF	TGTGCCTGGAGTGTCTTTCGGGCCGCGGCCTACGAGCAGTACTTC
TRBJ2-3	-	TRBV20-1	few	CSAQGGGSGASADTQYF	TGCAGTGCCCAAGGTGGTGGTAGCGGAGCTAGCGCAGATACGCAGTATTTT
TRBJ1-2	-	TRBV7-2	few	CASSGSRWNGYTF	TGTGCCAGCAGCGGGAGCAGGTGGAATGGCTACACCTTC
TRBJ2-3	-	TRBV7-9	-	CASSRDTARGDAQYF	TGTGCCAGCAGCCGGGACACCGCTCGGGGAGATGCGCAGTATTTT
TRBJ2-1	TRBD1	TRBV5-1	-	CASSLDPGQGYNEQFF	TGCGCCAGCAGCTTGGACCCGGGACAGGGCTACAATGAGCAGTTCTTC
TRBJ2-3	TRBD2	TRBV7-7	few	CASSPSVIAGEDTQYF	TGTGCCAGCAGTCCCTCCGTAATAGCGGGGGAAGATACGCAGTATTTT
TRBJ2-5	-	TRBV24-1	few	CATSDLGLTKETQYF	TGTGCCACCAGTGATTTGGGGCTGACGAAGGAGACCCAGTACTTC
TRBJ1-2	TRBD1	TRBV6-5	-	CASSSRDRVHGGYTF	TGTGCCAGCAGTTCCCGGGACAGGGTGCACGGTGGCTACACCTTC
TRBJ2-5	-	TRBV7-2	-	CASSLEGVGVLAETQYF	TGTGCCAGCAGCTTAGAAGGTGTCGGGGTTTTAGCAGAGACCCAGTACTTC
TRBJ1-5	-	TRBV2	few	CASKGLSRDQPQHF	TGTGCCAGCAAGGGACTCTCTCGGGATCAGCCCCAGCATTTT
TRBJ2-6	-	TRBV7-6	many	CASGLGANVLTF	TGTGCCTCAGGTCTTGGGGCCAACGTCCTGACTTTC
TRBJ2-3	TRBD2	TRBV9	few	CASSASGGLSTDTQYF	TGTGCCAGCAGCGCTAGCGGGGGGCTTAGCACAGATACGCAGTATTTT
TRBJ2-7	TRBD2	TRBV5-1	-	CASSLTSGSFHEQYF	TGCGCCAGCAGCTTGACTAGCGGGAGTTTCCACGAGCAGTACTTC
TRBJ2-7	TRBD1	TRBV20-1	-	CSARGADRGSYEQYF	TGCAGTGCTAGAGGGGCGGACAGGGGCTCCTACGAGCAGTACTTC
TRBJ2-3	TRBD2	TRBV20-1	-	CSARVASGGRLSTDTQYF	TGCAGTGCTAGAGTAGCTAGCGGGGGACGTCTTAGCACAGATACGCAGTATTTT
TRBJ1-2	-	TRBV5-1	few	CASSLEAGTESGYTF	TGCGCCAGCAGCTTGGAGGCGGGGACGGAGAGTGGCTACACCTTC
TRBJ2-3	-	TRBV12-3/TRBV12-4	few	CASSSHRDDTQYF	TGTGCCAGCAGTTCCCACCGCGACGATACGCAGTATTTT
TRBJ2-1	TRBD1	TRBV20-1	-	CSAPTGTGGSYNEQFF	TGCAGTGCCCCGACAGGGACAGGGGGGTCCTACAATGAGCAGTTCTTC
TRBJ2-4	-	TRBV4-3	-	CASSLDAKGIQYF	TGCGCCAGCAGCCTCGACGCTAAGGGCATTCAGTACTTC
TRBJ2-1	-	TRBV15	-	CATSNRDTETRLVDEQFF	TGTGCCACCAGCAACAGGGACACCGAGACGAGGCTGGTGGATGAGCAGTTCTTC
TRBJ2-1	-	TRBV30	-	CAWSRGRGPLDEQFF	TGTGCCTGGAGTCGGGGGCGGGGGCCCTTAGATGAGCAGTTCTTC
TRBJ2-1	-	TRBV18	-	CASSLGLGPRDNEQFF	TGTGCCAGCTCACTCGGTCTGGGGCCTCGGGACAATGAGCAGTTCTTC